The 24 T cell receptor beta chains listed next were all sequenced from one sample in a study of T cell responses to AZD1222 COVID-19 vaccine. Clones were read by immunoSEQ multiplex PCR, and TCRdb kept only the in-frame ones, dropping some. The data contain around 120,000 clones, approximately 94% of them seen just once; the ten biggest clones take up 5%. The source material was peripheral blood, sampled 28 days after the second AZD1222 dose. All receptors come from an adult who received the AZD1222 COVID-19 vaccine.

The chain employs TRBV18 and TRBJ2-2, with a tentative D call TRBD1 (6 bases). The CDR3 sequence is 16 residues long. V lost 3 bases and J lost 6, with 17 bases in between. In germline, CDR1 is KGHSH, CDR2 LQKENI. The CDR3 DNA reads as TGTGCCAGCTCACCCTTTACTCGTGGGGGCGCCGGGGAGCTGTTTTTT. Translated, it gives CASSPFTRGGAGELFF.

The genes are TRBV10-3 and TRBJ1-2, with TRBD1 as a possible D gene (6 bases). V lost 3 bases and J 8 bases, leaving 13 bases between the germline ends. The CDR3 is made up of 13 amino acids. Germline-derived CDR1 and CDR2 are ENHRY and SYGVKD. This CDR3 reads CAISDPGVVGYTF. Here the CDR3 DNA reads TGTGCCATCAGTGACCCAGGGGTGGTGGGCTACACCTTC.

The chain uses TRBV4-3 and TRBJ2-4, with 9 bases identical to TRBD1. CDR3 length equals 15 residues. After removal of 3 bases from V and 7 bases from J, the junction contained 7 bases not matched to a gene. Per the germline V gene, CDR1 is LGHNA and CDR2 is YSLEER. The DNA for the CDR3 is TGCGCCAGCAGCCAGACAGGGGGGCGGGAGAACATTCAGTACTTC. This sequence encodes CASSQTGGRENIQYF.

V is TRBV5-1 and J is TRBJ2-5; possible D gene TRBD1, 6 bases. Germline V CDR1 and CDR2: SGHRS, YFSETQ. V was pared by 4 bases and J by 3 bases, with 10 bases between. The CDR3 has 13 amino acids. The CDR3 spells CASSMAGEETQYF. The CDR3 DNA is TGCGCCAGCAGCATGGCAGGGGAAGAGACCCAGTACTTC.

The V gene is TRBV19, the J gene TRBJ1-2, with a tentative D call TRBD1 (5 bases). V lost 3 bases and J 2 bases, leaving 13 bases between the germline ends. The CDR3 loop spans 15 amino acids. CDR1 is LNHDA and CDR2 is SQIVND in the germline V gene (reference sequence). The CDR3 DNA reads as TGTGCCAGTAGTATTTCTTCTGGGACGAACTATGGCTACACCTTC. This translates into CASSISSGTNYGYTF.

The chain uses TRBV19 and TRBJ1-1; 10 nucleotides align to TRBD1. CDR1 and CDR2 (germline): LNHDA, SQIVND (reference sequence). V trimming: 5 bases; J trimming: 6 bases; junction bases outside the gene matches: 9. CDR3 length: 15 residues. DNA for the CDR3: TGTGCCAGTAGTGTCTTGACAGGGGGCGCCGCTGAAGCTTTCTTT. It yields the protein CASSVLTGGAAEAFF.

The V call is TRBV6-2 or TRBV6-3, the J call TRBJ1-5; 7 nucleotides agree with TRBD1. J lost 0 bases, V lost 2 bases, and 7 bases had no gene match. Per germline, CDR1 MNHEY and CDR2 SVGEGT. CDR3 length equals 17 residues. CDR3 nucleotide sequence: TGTGCCAGCAGTTACGTTTCCGGGACAGCTAGCAATCAGCCCCAGCATTTT. This translates into CASSYVSGTASNQPQHF.

This chain joins TRBV24-1 and TRBJ1-2; 9 bases are shared with TRBD1. The CDR3 totals 14 residues. Germline assignment: CDR1 KGHDR and CDR2 SFDVKD. V lost 6 bases to trimming and J lost 8 bases; unmatched junction nucleotides: 9. The CDR3 region has the DNA TGTGCCACCAGTCCCTCGGGACAGGGTCAAGGCTACACCTTC. Its protein product is CATSPSGQGQGYTF.

The chain couples TRBV7-9 to TRBJ1-4; a weak D match, TRBD1 (5 bases). V dropped 0 bases and J dropped 6 bases, with 14 bases sitting between them. This CDR3 spans 16 amino acids. The V gene's germline CDR1 is SEHNR and CDR2 FQNEAQ (reference sequence). For the CDR3, the DNA is TGTGCCAGCAGCTTAGCGGGGGTTCGGGATGATGAAAAACTGTTTTTT. As protein: CASSLAGVRDDEKLFF.

This sequence joins TRBV30 and TRBJ2-2; no clear D. V was clipped by 1 base and J by 5 bases, with 2 bases between them. CDR3 length equals 11 residues. Germline CDR1 is GTSNPN and CDR2 is SVGIG (reference sequence). The CDR3 here is CAWSETGELFF. Written as DNA, the CDR3 is TGTGCCTGGAGTGAGACCGGGGAGCTGTTTTTT.

The chain recombines TRBV7-9 with TRBJ1-1; D is undetermined. The CDR3 spans 13 residues. Germline V lookup: CDR1 SEHNR, CDR2 FQNEAQ (reference sequence). The V and J ends lost 1 base and 6 bases respectively, with 9 bases between them. Written as DNA, the CDR3 is TGTGCCAGCAGCTTAGGCTATATGGCTGAAGCTTTCTTT. It translates to CASSLGYMAEAFF.

This chain uses TRBV2 with TRBJ1-1; the D gene is possibly TRBD1 (5 bases). The germline V gene has CDR1 SNHLY and CDR2 FYNNEI. The CDR3 runs to 14 residues. Trimming shortened V by 7 bases and J by 0 bases, and 12 bases separated the two germline ends. CDR3 protein: CASKRGLMNTEAFF. The DNA of the CDR3 is TGTGCCAGCAAAAGGGGCCTCATGAACACTGAAGCTTTCTTT. Filled out from reference TRBV2 and TRBJ1-1, the complete variable domain reads EPEVTQTPSHQVTQMGQEVILRCVPISNHLYFYWYRQILGQKVEFLVSFYNNEISEKSEIFDDQFSVERPDGSNFTLKIRSTKLEDSAMYFCASKRGLMNTEAFFGQGTRLTVV.

J is TRBJ2-5 and V is TRBV7-9, with TRBD2 matching over 11 bases. Looked up from germline, CDR1 is SEHNR and CDR2 is FQNEAQ (reference sequence). This CDR3 has 17 residues. The ends lost 2 bases at V and 2 bases at J; junction bases unmatched: 7. CDR3 in amino acids: CASSLYLGTSGQETQYF. DNA of the CDR3: TGTGCCAGCAGCTTATACTTAGGGACTAGCGGTCAAGAGACCCAGTACTTC.

The chain has TRBV21-1 and TRBJ1-4. TRBV21-1 is assigned pseudogene status. This CDR3 is built from 17 residues. The CDR3 DNA sequence: TGTGCCAGCAGCAAAGATCTCGGGGATGCAACTAATGAAAAACTGTTTTTT. As protein: CASSKDLGDATNEKLFF.

This clone was observed once. CDR3: CASSVSSGNRELFF. The CDR3 DNA reads as TGTGCCAGCAGCGTGTCTAGCGGTAACCGGGAGCTGTTTTTT. The chain joins TRBV9 to TRBJ2-2, with 7 bases identical to TRBD2. J was trimmed by 9 bases and V by 2 bases; bases with no gene match: 7. The V gene's germline CDR1 is SGDLS and CDR2 YYNGEE. The CDR3 contains 14 residues. Full variable domain (missing parts from reference TRBV9 and TRBJ2-2): DSGVTQTPKHLITATGQRVTLRCSPRSGDLSVYWYQQSLDQGLQFLIQYYNGEERAKGNILERFSAQQFPDLHSELNLSSLELGDSALYFCASSVSSGNRELFFGEGSRLTVL.

This clone showed up just a few times. V is TRBV2 and J is TRBJ2-1, with TRBD1 as a possible D gene (5 bases). This CDR3 has 15 amino acids. The V and J ends lost 1 base and 4 bases respectively, with 11 bases between them. CDR1 is SNHLY, CDR2 FYNNEI, per germline. CDR3 protein: CASSEGYRRYNEQFF. CDR3 DNA sequence: TGTGCCAGCAGTGAAGGATACAGGCGATACAATGAGCAGTTCTTC.

The V and J genes are TRBV6-5 and TRBJ2-3, with D perhaps being TRBD1 or TRBD2 (6 bases each). V was pared by 6 bases and J by 7 bases, with 20 bases between. There are 15 residues in the CDR3. CDR1 is MNHEY and CDR2 is SVGAGI in the germline V gene. The CDR3 DNA is TGTGCCAGCAGGAAAACCGGGGGCCCGCGAAATACGCAGTATTTT. Encoded protein: CASRKTGGPRNTQYF.

This clone came up once. This chain links TRBV3-1 (or the pseudogene TRBV3-2) with TRBJ2-3; D is ambiguous. Trimming pared 0 bases from V and 2 bases from J, leaving 6 bases between. CDR1 and CDR2 from the germline V gene are LGHDT and YNNKEL (reference sequence). CDR3 length: 14 amino acids. The CDR3 nucleotides read TGTGCCAGCAGCCAAGATTTAACCACAGATACGCAGTATTTT. Protein sequence: CASSQDLTTDTQYF.

The chain carries TRBV7-8 and TRBJ1-6; the match to TRBD1 covers 8 bases. The CDR3 has 15 residues. J lost 8 bases, V lost 4 bases, and 7 bases had no gene match. From germline, CDR1 is SGHVS and CDR2 FQNEAQ. CDR3 loop: CASSSTQGGDSPLHF. CDR3 coding DNA: TGTGCCAGCAGCTCAACACAGGGGGGGGATTCACCCCTCCACTTT.

J is TRBJ2-1 and V is TRBV6-2 or TRBV6-3; 11 positions agree with TRBD2. From germline, CDR1 is MNHEY and CDR2 SVGEGT. This CDR3 has 17 amino acids. Losses at the gene ends were 4 bases for V and 0 bases for J; bases not matched to a gene: 5. The CDR3 DNA follows: TGTGCCAGCAGTTTAGGGACTAGCGGAAGCTCCTACAATGAGCAGTTCTTC. Its protein is CASSLGTSGSSYNEQFF.

In regard to this clone: The junction and the germline gene differ at one end; a read error may be behind it. The rearrangement uses TRBV29-1 and TRBJ2-7; 7 nucleotides agree with TRBD1. This CDR3 has 12 residues. Per the germline V gene, CDR1 is SQVTM and CDR2 is ANQGSEA. CDR3 in amino acids: CSAEQGSDEQYF. The CDR3 DNA follows: TGCAGCGCTGAACAGGGGTCGGACGAGCAGTACTTC.

By share, this clone counts as medium-sized. The chain carries TRBV28 and TRBJ2-7, with D maybe TRBD1 (6 bases). The CDR3 loop spans 15 amino acids. Germline V lookup: CDR1 MDHEN, CDR2 SYDVKM. Trimming left V 2 bases short and J 1 base short, with 12 bases between. In DNA form, the CDR3 reads TGTGCCAGCAGTTTAACAGGGAGAAGTTCCTACGAGCAGTACTTC. Translating gives CASSLTGRSSYEQYF.

This chain uses TRBV7-3 with TRBJ2-3, with 8 bases fitting TRBD2. Germline lookup yields CDR1 SGHTA and CDR2 FQGTGA. The junction had 13 bases not matched to a gene; V was cut back by 5 bases and J by 3 bases. This CDR3 is built from 17 residues. The CDR3 DNA follows: TGTGCCAGCAGCCCACTCTCTAGCGGGCAGATAACAGATACGCAGTATTTT. Translated, it gives CASSPLSSGQITDTQYF.

V usage is TRBV30 and J usage is TRBJ2-1, with 9 bases aligning to TRBD2. With V trimmed by 4 bases and J by 4 bases, 2 bases remained unmatched. The CDR3 sequence is 13 residues long. Germline CDR1 GTSNPN, CDR2 SVGIG (reference sequence). The CDR3 is CAWKAGGYNEQFF. DNA of the CDR3: TGTGCCTGGAAGGCGGGAGGGTACAATGAGCAGTTCTTC.